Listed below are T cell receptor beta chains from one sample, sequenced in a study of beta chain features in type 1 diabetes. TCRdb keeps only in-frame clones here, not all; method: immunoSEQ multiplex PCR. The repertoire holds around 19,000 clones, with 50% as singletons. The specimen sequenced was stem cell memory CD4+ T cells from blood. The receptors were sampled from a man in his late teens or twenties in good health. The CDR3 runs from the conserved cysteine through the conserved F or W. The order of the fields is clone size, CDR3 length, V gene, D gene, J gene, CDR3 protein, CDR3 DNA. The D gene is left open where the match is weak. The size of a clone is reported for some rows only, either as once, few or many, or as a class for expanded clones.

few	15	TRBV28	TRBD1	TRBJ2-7	CASSVRTGSPYEQYF	TGTGCCAGCAGCGTAAGGACAGGGTCTCCTTACGAGCAGTACTTC
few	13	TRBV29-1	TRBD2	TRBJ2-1	CSAPGLADNEQFF	TGCAGCGCGCCGGGACTAGCGGACAATGAGCAGTTCTTC
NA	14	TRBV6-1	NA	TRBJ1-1	CASSEVGRNTEAFF	TGTGCCAGCAGTGAAGTTGGCCGGAACACTGAAGCTTTCTTT
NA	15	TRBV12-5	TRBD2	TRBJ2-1	CASGSGTSGYNEQFF	TGTGCTAGTGGTTCCGGGACTAGCGGGTACAATGAGCAGTTCTTC
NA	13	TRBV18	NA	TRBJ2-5	CASSPDSKETQYF	TGTGCCAGCTCACCAGACAGTAAAGAGACCCAGTACTTC
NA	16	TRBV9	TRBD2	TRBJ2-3	CASSGMSGRATDTQYF	TGTGCCAGCAGCGGAATGAGCGGGAGGGCTACAGATACGCAGTATTTT
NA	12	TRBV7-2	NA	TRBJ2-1	CASSTGSHEQFF	TGTGCCAGCAGTACAGGCTCGCACGAGCAGTTCTTC
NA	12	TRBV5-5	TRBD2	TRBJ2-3	CASSGGGDTQYF	TGTGCCAGCAGCGGGGGGGGAGATACGCAGTATTTT
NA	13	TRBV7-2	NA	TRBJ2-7	CASSLRGSREQYF	TGTGCCAGCAGCTTACGTGGGTCCAGGGAGCAGTACTTC
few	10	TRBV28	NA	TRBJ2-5	CASGRETQYF	TGTGCCAGTGGGAGGGAGACCCAGTACTTC
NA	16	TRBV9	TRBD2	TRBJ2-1	CASSAPTGTSYNEQFF	TGTGCCAGCAGCGCCCCGACCGGGACTAGTTACAATGAGCAGTTCTTC
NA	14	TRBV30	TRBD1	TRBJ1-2	CAWSTYRGNYGYTF	TGTGCCTGGAGTACCTACAGGGGTAACTATGGCTACACCTTC
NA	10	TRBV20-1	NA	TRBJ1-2	CSARVEGDTF	TGCAGTGCTAGAGTTGAGGGGGACACCTTC
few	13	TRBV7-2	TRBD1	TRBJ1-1	CASKRGPETEAFF	TGTGCCAGCAAAAGGGGGCCGGAGACTGAAGCTTTCTTT
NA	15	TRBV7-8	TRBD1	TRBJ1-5	CASSSWWAGGQPQHF	TGTGCCAGCAGCTCCTGGTGGGCAGGGGGGCAGCCCCAGCATTTT
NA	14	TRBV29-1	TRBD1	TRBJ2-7	CSVARRTGVDEQYF	TGCAGCGTTGCACGTAGGACAGGGGTCGACGAGCAGTACTTC
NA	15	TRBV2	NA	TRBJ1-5	CASSDGRLSNQPQHF	TGTGCCAGCAGTGATGGGAGACTTTCCAATCAGCCCCAGCATTTT
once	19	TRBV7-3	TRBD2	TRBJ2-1	CASSSDSAAGGPLDNEQFF	TGTGCCAGCAGCTCAGACTCCGCGGCGGGAGGGCCATTGGACAATGAGCAGTTCTTC
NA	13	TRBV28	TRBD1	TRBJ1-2	CASSLDRGYGYTF	TGTGCCAGCAGTTTGGACAGGGGCTATGGCTACACCTTC
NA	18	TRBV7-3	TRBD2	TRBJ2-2	CASSPGLAPSINTGELFF	TGTGCCAGCAGCCCAGGACTAGCGCCAAGCATAAACACCGGGGAGCTGTTTTTT
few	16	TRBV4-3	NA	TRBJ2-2	CASSPLGGLETGELFF	TGCGCCAGCAGCCCTCTCGGGGGGCTGGAAACCGGGGAGCTGTTTTTT
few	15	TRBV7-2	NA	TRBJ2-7	CASSSNRARGGEQYF	TGTGCCAGCAGCTCGAATAGGGCTAGAGGAGGGGAGCAGTACTTC
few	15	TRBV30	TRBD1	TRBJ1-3	CAWGKQGHSGNTIYF	TGTGCCTGGGGAAAACAGGGGCACTCTGGAAACACCATATATTTT
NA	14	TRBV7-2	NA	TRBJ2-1	CASSWGQDYNEQFF	TGTGCCAGCAGCTGGGGCCAGGACTACAATGAGCAGTTCTTC
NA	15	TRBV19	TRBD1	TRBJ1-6	CASNRDRAGDSPLHF	TGTGCCAGTAATCGGGACAGGGCAGGGGATTCACCCCTCCACTTT
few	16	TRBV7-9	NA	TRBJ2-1	CASSPPSNYRYNEQFF	TGTGCCAGCAGCCCCCCCAGTAACTACCGATACAATGAGCAGTTCTTC
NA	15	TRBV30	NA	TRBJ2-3	CAWGPGVVSTDTQYF	TGTGCCTGGGGGCCCGGGGTAGTCAGCACAGATACGCAGTATTTT
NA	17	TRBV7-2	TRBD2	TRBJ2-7	CASSFRPGGLPLYEQYF	TGTGCCAGCAGCTTCAGGCCGGGGGGGCTTCCCCTCTACGAGCAGTACTTC
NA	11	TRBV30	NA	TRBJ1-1	CAWNRRTEAFF	TGTGCCTGGAATCGGCGGACTGAAGCTTTCTTT
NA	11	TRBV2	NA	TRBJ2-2	CASSRAGELFF	TGTGCCAGCAGCAGGGCCGGGGAGCTGTTTTTT
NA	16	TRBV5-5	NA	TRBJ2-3	CASSSRAGEGTDTQYF	TGTGCCAGCAGCTCTCGCGCAGGGGAAGGCACAGATACGCAGTATTTT
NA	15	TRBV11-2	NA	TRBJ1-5	CASSPAWGRNQPQHF	TGTGCCAGCAGCCCCGCTTGGGGGCGCAATCAGCCCCAGCATTTT
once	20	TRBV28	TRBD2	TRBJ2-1	CASSSGWSGRSMDGYNEQFF	TGTGCCAGCAGTTCCGGATGGAGCGGGAGATCTATGGACGGGTACAATGAGCAGTTCTTC
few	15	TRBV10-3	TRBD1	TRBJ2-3	CAISSRTGNTDTQYF	TGTGCCATCAGTTCCAGGACAGGGAACACAGATACGCAGTATTTT
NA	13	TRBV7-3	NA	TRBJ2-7	CASNQQGPYEQYF	TGTGCCAGCAACCAACAGGGTCCCTACGAGCAGTACTTC
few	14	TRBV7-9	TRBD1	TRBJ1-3	CASSSQTGRNTIYF	TGTGCCAGCAGCTCTCAGACAGGGCGAAACACCATATATTTT
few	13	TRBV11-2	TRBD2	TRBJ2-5	CASSLRAGPIQYF	TGTGCCAGCAGCCTCCGAGCGGGGCCTATCCAGTACTTC
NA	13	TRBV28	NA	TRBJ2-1	CAGGGGPGNEQFF	TGTGCCGGAGGAGGAGGTCCGGGGAATGAGCAGTTCTTC
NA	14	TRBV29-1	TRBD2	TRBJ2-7	CSVSASGGPYEQYF	TGCAGCGTGTCGGCTAGCGGGGGACCCTACGAGCAGTACTTC
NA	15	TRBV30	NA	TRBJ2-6	CAWSVFRVGANVLTF	TGTGCCTGGAGTGTCTTCCGTGTCGGGGCCAACGTCCTGACTTTC